The 22 T cell receptor beta chains listed next were all sequenced from one sample in a study of low-dose radiotherapy and immunotherapy resistance in tumors. Documented time point: before trial treatment. TRAV- and TRBV-specific primers primed first-strand cDNA, covering alpha and beta chains. TCRs underwent 20 PCR cycles of amplification with a constant-region primer and V-primer adapter. TCRdb analysed the reads with MiXCR anew, one entry per CDR3 protein. The sample holds approximately 90,000 distinct CDR3 sequences, 9.4% seen once. The sample here was PBMCs, taken before treatment. The source is a male donor with prostate cancer.

This clonotype was found many times. The CDR3 DNA sequence: TGTGCCAGCAGTCGGACTAGCCCAAGCACAGATACGCAGTATTTT. Residues: CASSRTSPSTDTQYF. The chain has TRBV28 and TRBJ2-3; 8 positions match TRBD2. The CDR3 has 15 residues. After removal of 5 bases from V and 0 bases from J, the junction contained 4 bases not matched to a gene. Germline lookup yields CDR1 MDHEN and CDR2 SYDVKM.

This clonotype occurred many times. This chain uses TRBV2 with TRBJ2-5; D is uncertain. Trimming stripped 6 bases from V and 4 bases from J, with 9 bases between. Per germline, CDR1 SNHLY and CDR2 FYNNEI. This CDR3 has 12 residues. Here the CDR3 reads CASRSFGETQYF. CDR3 nucleotide sequence: TGTGCCAGCAGGAGTTTCGGAGAGACCCAGTACTTC.

This clonotype has a count of ten or more. J is TRBJ2-3 and V is TRBV6-1; 8 bases agree with TRBD2. CDR1 is MNHNS, CDR2 SASEGT, per germline. V shed 1 base, J shed 6 bases, and the junction held 9 bases outside the gene matches. This CDR3 is 16 amino acids long. The CDR3 DNA follows: TGTGCCAGCAGTGAAGAAGGGAGCGGGAGTGACGATACGCAGTATTTT. Residues: CASSEEGSGSDDTQYF.

This clonotype was seen ten or more times. The CDR3 here is CASRAGTGITEAFF. DNA for the CDR3: TGTGCCAGCAGGGCCGGGACAGGGATCACTGAAGCTTTCTTT. The chain is built from TRBV12-3 or TRBV12-4 and TRBJ1-1, with 9 bases matching TRBD1. This CDR3 contains 14 residues. J was trimmed by 4 bases and V by 6 bases; bases with no gene match: 6.

There are many counts of this clonotype. The V and J genes are TRBV20-1 and TRBJ1-2; 7 positions match TRBD1. The CDR3 loop spans 15 amino acids. The J segment lost 4 bases and the V segment lost 6 bases, leaving 14 bases of the junction unmatched. Germline loops: CDR1 DFQATT, CDR2 SNEGSKA (reference sequence). The CDR3 loop reads CSASSQTGTVYGYTF. Written as DNA, the CDR3 is TGCAGTGCCTCCTCCCAGACAGGGACCGTCTATGGCTACACCTTC.

The V call is TRBV7-3, the J call TRBJ2-3; D gene ambiguous. Germline CDR1 SGHTA, CDR2 FQGTGA. The CDR3 contains 13 residues. Trimming left V 5 bases short and J 6 bases short, with 12 bases between. CDR3 in DNA: TGTGCCAGCAGCCCGACCCGCCTGGATACGCAGTATTTT. As protein: CASSPTRLDTQYF.

This clonotype was counted a few times. The gene calls are TRBV4-1 and TRBJ2-7; 9 bases fit TRBD2. Germline CDR1 reads MGHRA; CDR2 reads YSYEKL. Trimming removed 4 bases from V and 0 bases from J; junction bases left unmatched: 7. This CDR3 is built from 16 residues. CDR3 coding DNA: TGCGCCAGCAGCCGGACTGGACTAGCGTACTCCTACGAGCAGTACTTC. Amino acids: CASSRTGLAYSYEQYF.

This clonotype was detected ten times or more. No conserved phenylalanine or tryptophan is present at the end of the CDR3, so a read error is the likely explanation. No DNA is shown, since the ends of the CDR3 on it are uncertain; the CDR3 is the one TCRdb lists. The chain employs TRBV6-2 or TRBV6-3 and TRBJ2-7; the table's D call of TRBD2 was not tested on the DNA. Germline loops: CDR1 MNHEY, CDR2 SVGEGT. The CDR3 spans 12 amino acids, including both terminal residues. The CDR3 sequence is CASTPLRAHRSS.

This clonotype was recorded many times. The J gene is TRBJ2-2, the V gene TRBV7-2; maybe TRBD2 (5 bases). CDR1 SGHTA and CDR2 FQGNSA come from the germline V gene. This CDR3 contains 15 residues. The V end lost 4 bases, the J end lost 4 bases, and 13 bases lay between the germline ends. CDR3 sequence reads: CASSSRGAVTGELFF. Here the CDR3 DNA reads TGTGCCAGCAGCTCCCGGGGAGCGGTCACCGGGGAGCTGTTTTTT.

This clonotype was observed at least ten times. The V call is TRBV5-1, the J call TRBJ2-1; 7 nucleotides align to TRBD1. V lost 0 bases and J lost 2; bases outside the gene matches: 2. The CDR3 contains 15 residues. The germline CDR1 and CDR2 sequences are SGHRS and YFSETQ. The CDR3 sequence is CASSLGGQPYNEQFF. The DNA for the CDR3 is TGCGCCAGCAGCTTGGGGGGACAGCCCTACAATGAGCAGTTCTTC.

This clonotype was picked up many times. This rearrangement joins TRBV27 to TRBJ2-3; the D call may be TRBD1 or TRBD2 (5 bases each). V was pared by 6 bases and J by 2 bases, with 15 bases between. This CDR3 is built from 15 residues. Germline V CDR1 and CDR2: MNHEY, SMNVEV (reference sequence). Here the CDR3 reads CASRTGTRLTDTQYF. CDR3 sequence (DNA): TGTGCCAGCAGAACCGGGACCAGACTCACAGATACGCAGTATTTT.

This clonotype was recorded at least ten times. This chain links TRBV20-1 with TRBJ2-7, with TRBD1 matching over 11 bases. Losses at the gene ends were 6 bases for V and 2 bases for J; bases not matched to a gene: 6. Germline lookup yields CDR1 DFQATT and CDR2 SNEGSKA (reference sequence). There are 14 residues in the CDR3. The CDR3 sequence is CSARPGQGAYEQYF. CDR3 DNA sequence: TGCAGTGCCCGGCCGGGACAGGGGGCCTACGAGCAGTACTTC.

This clonotype was counted many times. CDR3 DNA sequence: TGTGCCAGCAGTTACGGGGGGATCTACGAGCAGTACTTC. This sequence encodes CASSYGGIYEQYF. The chain links TRBV6-5 to TRBJ2-7; perhaps TRBD2 as D (6 bases). There are 13 residues in the CDR3. The ends were cut back, 2 bases at V and 3 bases at J, with 8 bases in the middle. Germline lookup yields CDR1 MNHEY and CDR2 SVGAGI.

There are many counts of this clonotype. V and J are TRBV9 and TRBJ1-2; D possibly corresponds to TRBD1 (6 bases). The CDR3 spans 13 residues. Deletions cut 4 bases from V and 7 bases from J, with 14 bases between. Germline V gene sequence: CDR1 SGDLS, CDR2 YYNGEE. In nucleotides, the CDR3 is TGTGCCAGCAGCAGCATACAGGGAAGTGGCTACACCTTC. Translated, it gives CASSSIQGSGYTF. Combining the CDR3 with reference TRBV9 and TRBJ1-2 gives the whole variable domain DSGVTQTPKHLITATGQRVTLRCSPRSGDLSVYWYQQSLDQGLQFLIQYYNGEERAKGNILERFSAQQFPDLHSELNLSSLELGDSALYFCASSSIQGSGYTFGSGTRLTVV.

This clonotype appeared many times. V and J are TRBV27 and TRBJ2-5, with D possibly being TRBD2 (5 bases). Germline CDR1 is MNHEY and CDR2 is SMNVEV (reference sequence). The CDR3 totals 14 residues. The germline V and J ends were trimmed by 0 bases and 5 bases, with 10 bases remaining between them. DNA of the CDR3: TGTGCCAGCAGTTTATCACCCCCGGGGGAGACCCAGTACTTC. Encoded protein: CASSLSPPGETQYF.

J is TRBJ2-7 and V is TRBV2; D uncertain. Germline V gives CDR1 SNHLY, CDR2 FYNNEI. The CDR3 has 13 residues. The V end was cut by 2 bases, the J end by 4 bases, with 9 bases between. CDR3 amino acids: CASSEQVGYEQYF. CDR3 bases: TGTGCCAGCAGTGAACAGGTTGGTTACGAGCAGTACTTC.

There are many counts of this clonotype. The chain links TRBV12-3 or TRBV12-4 to TRBJ2-1, with D possibly being TRBD2 (6 bases). The V end lost 6 bases, the J end lost 5 bases, and 11 bases lay between the germline ends. This CDR3 contains 13 residues. The CDR3 reads CASRRDSDNEQFF. The CDR3, as DNA: TGTGCCAGCAGGCGGGACTCAGACAATGAGCAGTTCTTC.

This clonotype was observed many times. The chain carries TRBV24-1 and TRBJ2-3; D remains ambiguous. Germline-derived CDR1 and CDR2 are KGHDR and SFDVKD. Between the trimmed V and J ends, which lost 4 bases and 2 bases, there was a span of 3 bases. The CDR3 totals 12 residues. CDR3 sequence reads: CATSDSTDTQYF. CDR3 nucleotides: TGTGCCACCAGTGACTCCACAGATACGCAGTATTTT.

With regard to this clonotype: This likely came from a read error, as a far larger clone is one base away. V is TRBV29-1 and J is TRBJ2-1, with D perhaps matching TRBD1 or TRBD2 (5 bases each). The germline CDR1 and CDR2 sequences are SQVTM and ANQGSEA. The CDR3 length is 17 residues. V was shortened by 4 bases and J by 13 bases, with 32 bases between the two germline ends. In nucleotides, the CDR3 is TGCAGCGTTGCCGGCAGGGACGGTGATGCGAAACAAGAGACCCAGTTCTTC. Protein sequence: CSVAGRDGDAKQETQFF.

This clonotype was seen repeatedly, ten times or more. The chain recombines TRBV29-1 with TRBJ2-5; perhaps TRBD1 as D (6 bases). CDR1 and CDR2 (germline): SQVTM, ANQGSEA. The CDR3 totals 11 residues. V shed 7 bases and J shed 5 bases, with 11 bases lying between them. The CDR3 spells CSGDRLETQYF. CDR3 coding DNA: TGCAGCGGCGACAGGCTGGAGACCCAGTACTTC.

This clonotype showed up many times. The genes are TRBV4-2 and TRBJ2-1; a possible D gene is TRBD2 (7 bases). The CDR3 is made up of 16 amino acids. Germline CDR1 is LGHNA and CDR2 is YNFKEQ. The germline V and J ends were trimmed by 0 bases and 4 bases, with 13 bases remaining between them. The CDR3 here is CASSQDGGGAYNEQFF. The CDR3 nucleotides are TGTGCCAGCAGCCAAGATGGGGGGGGCGCATACAATGAGCAGTTCTTC.

This clonotype was found many times. The J gene is TRBJ1-1, the V gene TRBV12-3 or TRBV12-4; TRBD1 matches at 8 bases. V shed 1 base, J shed 5 bases, and the junction held 6 bases outside the gene matches. This CDR3 has 15 amino acids. The CDR3 loop is CASSLDPGGWTEAFF. DNA for the CDR3: TGTGCCAGCAGTTTAGACCCAGGGGGCTGGACTGAAGCTTTCTTT.